This T cell receptor (beta chain) was profiled in a study of molecular identifiers for immune sequencing clone quantification. About the study: The replicate experiment used RNA from roughly 21,000 or 96,000 naive CD8 cells. This RNA was split into five aliquots, and four of them were sequenced.

Using its own MiXCR run on the PCR reads, TCRdb lists one record per CDR3 protein. The sample contains 85,000 to 90,000 distinct CDR3 sequences, about 23% of which appear only once. Points on this clonotype: What it binds is not known.

Broader study findings: Clones of above 20 RNA copies carried over 97% of effector molecules; in naive cells they carried under 1%. Spiked Jurkat TCR RNA from one cell was reportedly detectable among approximately 1 million naive cells.

The source material was naive CD8+ T cells from blood, with Jurkat cell RNA spiked in. Subset denoted: FACS-sorted CD8+CD4-CCR7+CD45RA+ naive T cells. This TCR came from a human donor in good health. Some libraries in this study had Jurkat cell RNA spiked in.

The CDR3 DNA is TGTGCCAGCAGCTCAGCGGGAGGGCCGGAAGAGCAGTACTTC. Amino acids: CASSSAGGPEEQYF. The chain combines TRBV6-5 with TRBJ2-7; 10 bases are a match to TRBD2. Trimming at V came to 6 bases and at J to 7 bases, leaving 9 bases not matched to a gene. CDR1 is MNHEY and CDR2 is SVGAGI in the germline V gene. This CDR3 is 14 amino acids long.